A single sample is the source of the 24 T cell receptor beta chains below, sequenced in a study of follicular helper T cells after annual influenza vaccination. Time point denoted: 2015-2016 season, 7 days after influenza vaccination. Clones were sequenced by immunoSEQ multiplex PCR, and TCRdb holds only the in-frame ones, with some missing. The data contain 8,000 to 9,000 clones, more than 75% of them singletons. Sample: CXCR5+ CD38- circulating T follicular helper cells from blood, taken 7 days after influenza vaccination. Subset specified: circulating Tfh, non-naive CD4+CXCR5+PD-1+ (ICOS+CD38+ or ICOS-CD38-). The receptors derive from an adult who received the influenza vaccine.

This clone was observed a single time. The CDR3 reads CASSYGPNLYGYTF. For the CDR3, the DNA is TGTGCCAGCAGTTATGGCCCAAATCTCTATGGCTACACCTTC. The chain links TRBV27 to TRBJ1-2; no clear D gene. Germline V gene lookup returns CDR1 MNHEY and CDR2 SMNVEV (reference sequence). CDR3 length: 14 amino acids. Trimming removed 4 bases from V and 4 bases from J, with 13 bases in between.

CDR3 sequence reads: CASSQSHMGTNEKLFF. For the CDR3, the DNA is TGCGCCAGCAGCCAAAGCCATATGGGAACTAATGAAAAACTGTTTTTT. The rearrangement uses TRBV4-3 and TRBJ1-4; D gene unclear. The CDR3 consists of 16 residues. Between the trimmed V and J ends, which lost 2 bases and 1 base, there was a span of 11 bases. Germline CDR1 is LGHNA and CDR2 is YSLEER.

The sample holds one count of this clone. V and J are TRBV29-1 and TRBJ2-5; TRBD2 matches at 11 bases. The CDR3 consists of 14 residues. V gave up 7 bases and J gave up 2 bases; unmatched junction bases: 6. The germline V gene has CDR1 SQVTM and CDR2 ANQGSEA. The CDR3 nucleotides are TGCAGCGGTACCGGGACTAGCGGACAAGAGACCCAGTACTTC. It codes for CSGTGTSGQETQYF.

The genes are TRBV6-5 and TRBJ1-2; a possible D gene is TRBD1 (6 bases). Germline V CDR1 and CDR2: MNHEY, SVGAGI. V shed 0 bases and J shed 5 bases, with 10 bases lying between them. The CDR3 length is 14 residues. CDR3 in DNA: TGTGCCAGCAGTTACTCCGGGACATTTTATGGCTACACCTTC. Translated, it gives CASSYSGTFYGYTF.

This rearrangement joins TRBV7-2 to TRBJ1-3; tentative D call: TRBD1 (5 bases). The V end lost 5 bases, the J end lost 4 bases, and 18 bases lay between the germline ends. CDR1 SGHTA and CDR2 FQGNSA come from the germline V gene. This CDR3 spans 16 amino acids. The CDR3, as DNA: TGTGCCAGCAGCATGATTGGGGGGAGAGGAGGAAACACCATATATTTT. It codes for CASSMIGGRGGNTIYF.

This rearrangement joins TRBV5-5 to TRBJ2-2, with a possible D match to TRBD2 (5 bases). Germline values: CDR1 SGHKS, CDR2 YYEKEE (reference sequence). The V gene lost 1 base and the J gene lost 3 bases, with 10 bases spanning the gap. This CDR3 comprises 15 residues. In DNA form, the CDR3 reads TGTGCCAGCAGCTTGCGGGGAGAATACACCGGGGAGCTGTTTTTT. Translating gives CASSLRGEYTGELFF.

The CDR3: CASSFPILGGSYEQYF. The CDR3 coding sequence is TGTGCCAGCAGTTTCCCGATACTGGGGGGATCCTACGAGCAGTACTTC. The chain joins TRBV28 to TRBJ2-7; tentative D call: TRBD2 (6 bases). Germline V gene data show CDR1 as MDHEN and CDR2 as SYDVKM. V lost 3 bases, J lost 1 base, and 16 bases lay in between. There are 16 residues in the CDR3.

This CDR3 is CASSLEWGETQYF. Here the CDR3 DNA reads TGTGCCAGCAGCTTGGAATGGGGTGAGACCCAGTACTTC. V usage is TRBV5-5 and J usage is TRBJ2-5; D is ambiguous. From germline, CDR1 is SGHKS and CDR2 YYEKEE (reference sequence). CDR3 length: 13 residues. With 0 bases removed from V and 5 bases from J, the gap between germline ends came to 8 bases.

In DNA, the CDR3 is TGCGCCAGCAGCTTGGGTGTGCGGGGTGCCTCCTACGAGCAGTACTTC. It yields the protein CASSLGVRGASYEQYF. The V call is TRBV5-1, the J call TRBJ2-7; D may be TRBD2 (6 bases). The CDR3 totals 16 residues. V lost 0 bases and J 0 bases, leaving 13 bases between the germline ends. CDR1 is SGHRS and CDR2 is YFSETQ in the germline V gene.

The chain joins TRBV9 to TRBJ1-1; 8 nucleotides match TRBD1. This CDR3 spans 14 amino acids. CDR1 is SGDLS, CDR2 YYNGEE, per germline. With 7 bases clipped from V and 4 bases from J, the junction kept 9 bases outside the gene matches. CDR3 DNA sequence: TGTGCCAGCCGAAGAAGCCAGGGGGCCACTGAAGCTTTCTTT. Translation gives CASRRSQGATEAFF.

The chain joins TRBV6-1 to TRBJ1-2, with TRBD1 identical over 12 bases. The CDR3 sequence is 13 residues long. V lost 3 bases and J lost 8; bases outside the gene matches: 1. Germline V gene data show CDR1 as MNHNS and CDR2 as SASEGT. CDR3 sequence reads: CASSDGTGGGYTF. The DNA of the CDR3 is TGTGCCAGCAGTGATGGGACAGGGGGCGGCTACACCTTC.

This rearrangement joins TRBV18 to TRBJ2-7, with D possibly matching TRBD2 (6 bases). V was trimmed by 0 bases and J by 0 bases, leaving 9 bases between them. The germline CDR1 and CDR2 sequences are KGHSH and LQKENI. The CDR3 is 15 amino acids. CDR3 loop: CASSPPEGYSYEQYF. As DNA, the CDR3 is TGTGCCAGCTCACCACCGGAGGGTTACTCCTACGAGCAGTACTTC.

This clone has just a few counts. The chain is built from TRBV7-2 and TRBJ2-1, with unresolved D. V lost 7 bases to trimming and J lost 6 bases, with 13 bases between them. Germline V CDR1 and CDR2: SGHTA, FQGNSA. This CDR3 region has 13 residues. The CDR3 loop is CASTSNTVNEQFF. For the CDR3, the DNA is TGTGCCAGCACTTCGAATACGGTCAATGAGCAGTTCTTC.

The chain employs TRBV7-2 and TRBJ2-3, with D perhaps matching TRBD2 (6 bases). V shed 5 bases and J shed 2 bases, with 20 bases lying between them. CDR3 length: 17 amino acids. The germline V gene has CDR1 SGHTA and CDR2 FQGNSA. This chain's CDR3 is CASSQTSRRGNTDTQYF. As DNA, the CDR3 is TGTGCCAGCAGCCAGACCTCGCGGAGGGGCAACACAGATACGCAGTATTTT.

Comment on this clone: The sample holds other DNA sequences that translate to the same CDR3. V and J are TRBV5-1 and TRBJ2-3; no firm D call. Germline loops: CDR1 SGHRS, CDR2 YFSETQ. CDR3 length: 12 amino acids. Deletions cut 2 bases from V and 2 bases from J, with 3 bases between. Here the CDR3 reads CASSFSTDTQYF. The CDR3 DNA reads TGCGCCAGCAGCTTCTCCACAGATACGCAGTATTTT.

This chain connects TRBV19 to TRBJ1-6, with D unclear. Germline lookup yields CDR1 LNHDA and CDR2 SQIVND (reference sequence). The CDR3 is 18 residues long. Trimming shortened V by 2 bases and J by 0 bases, and 14 bases separated the two germline ends. The DNA for the CDR3 is TGTGCCAGTAGTATAAGGAGCGTCATTAGCTCCTATAATTCACCCCTCCACTTT. It yields the protein CASSIRSVISSYNSPLHF.

A single count supports this clone. The V gene is TRBV19, the J gene TRBJ1-5; D gene ambiguous. CDR3 size: 14 residues. The V and J ends lost 5 bases and 3 bases respectively, with 11 bases between them. CDR1 is LNHDA, CDR2 SQIVND, per germline (reference sequence). The CDR3 sequence: CASSSGRLNQPQHF. CDR3 coding DNA: TGTGCCAGTAGTTCGGGCAGACTCAATCAGCCCCAGCATTTT.

This clone appeared a few times. The J gene is TRBJ2-6, the V gene TRBV5-4; no definite D call. The CDR3 totals 16 residues. Germline loops: CDR1 SGHNT, CDR2 YYREEE (reference sequence). V lost 0 bases, J lost 0 bases, and 7 bases lay in between. The CDR3 nucleotides are TGTGCCAGCAGCTTGGGGGGAAACTCTGGGGCCAACGTCCTGACTTTC. Residues: CASSLGGNSGANVLTF.

The rearrangement links TRBV7-2 to TRBJ2-7, with 7 bases lining up with TRBD1. The CDR3 consists of 13 residues. Germline CDR1 SGHTA, CDR2 FQGNSA. V lost 2 bases, J lost 2 bases, and 0 bases stayed unmatched. The chain's CDR3 is CASSLTGAYEQYF. CDR3 DNA sequence: TGTGCCAGCAGCTTAACAGGGGCCTACGAGCAGTACTTC.

This chain joins TRBV14 and TRBJ1-1, with 7 bases fitting TRBD1. With V trimmed by 4 bases and J by 2 bases, 10 bases remained unmatched. Germline assignment: CDR1 SGHDN and CDR2 FVKESK. The CDR3 covers 16 residues. Here the CDR3 reads CASSPLDRSFNTEAFF. As DNA, the CDR3 is TGTGCCAGCAGCCCGCTGGACAGGTCGTTTAACACTGAAGCTTTCTTT.

This clone was observed a handful of times. This chain joins TRBV5-1 and TRBJ2-1; unclear D gene. V lost 1 base, J lost 5 bases, and 13 bases lay in between. Germline values: CDR1 SGHRS, CDR2 YFSETQ. The CDR3 runs to 15 residues. CDR3 nucleotides: TGCGCCAGCAGCTTGTTGCGCGACAAGCACAATGAGCAGTTCTTC. Encoded protein: CASSLLRDKHNEQFF.

The genes are TRBV11-2 and TRBJ2-1; TRBD2 matches 15 bases. Trimming cost V 1 base and J 7 bases; bases outside gene matches: 5. Germline CDR1 is SGHAT and CDR2 is FQNNGV. The length of the CDR3 is 17 residues. This chain's CDR3 is CASSLGTSGGAKNEQFF. DNA of the CDR3: TGTGCCAGCAGCTTAGGGACTAGCGGGGGGGCTAAGAATGAGCAGTTCTTC.

This clone was observed a handful of times. The chain couples TRBV18 to TRBJ1-2, with D unresolved. Germline CDR1 reads KGHSH; CDR2 reads LQKENI. V lost 2 bases and J lost 3, with 10 bases in between. There are 14 residues in the CDR3. The CDR3 is CASSPSHSDYGYTF. As DNA, the CDR3 is TGTGCCAGCTCACCATCCCACAGTGACTATGGCTACACCTTC.

The chain is built from TRBV28 and TRBJ2-7, with 9 bases matching TRBD2. This CDR3 has 22 amino acids. Per the germline V gene, CDR1 is MDHEN and CDR2 is SYDVKM. With V trimmed by 5 bases and J by 0 bases, 26 bases remained unmatched. The CDR3 DNA reads TGTGCCAGCAGTACAAGGGTTATAGGCCGGAGGCGGGGGGGGACAAGCTCCTACGAGCAGTACTTC. Translation: CASSTRVIGRRRGGTSSYEQYF.